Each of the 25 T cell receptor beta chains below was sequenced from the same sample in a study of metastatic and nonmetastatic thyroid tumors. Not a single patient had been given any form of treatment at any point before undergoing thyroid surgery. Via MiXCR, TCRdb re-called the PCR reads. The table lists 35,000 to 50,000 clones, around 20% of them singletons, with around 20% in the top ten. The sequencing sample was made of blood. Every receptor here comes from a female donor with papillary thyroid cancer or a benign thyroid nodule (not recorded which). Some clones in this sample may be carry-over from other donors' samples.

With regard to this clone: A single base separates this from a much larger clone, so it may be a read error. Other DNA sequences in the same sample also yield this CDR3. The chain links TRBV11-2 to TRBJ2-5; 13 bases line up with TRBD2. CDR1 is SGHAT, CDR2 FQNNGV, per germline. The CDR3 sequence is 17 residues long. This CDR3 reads CASSLIGTSGTQETQYF. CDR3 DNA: TGTGCAAGCAGCTTGATAGGGACTAGCGGGACCCAAGAGACCCAGTACTTC.

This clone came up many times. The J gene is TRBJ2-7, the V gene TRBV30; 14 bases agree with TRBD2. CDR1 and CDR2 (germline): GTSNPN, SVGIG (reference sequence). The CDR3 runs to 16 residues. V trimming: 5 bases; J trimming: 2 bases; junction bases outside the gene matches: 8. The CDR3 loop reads CAWAGTSGRSAYEQYF. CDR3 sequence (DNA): TGTGCCTGGGCCGGGACTAGCGGGAGAAGTGCCTACGAGCAGTACTTC.

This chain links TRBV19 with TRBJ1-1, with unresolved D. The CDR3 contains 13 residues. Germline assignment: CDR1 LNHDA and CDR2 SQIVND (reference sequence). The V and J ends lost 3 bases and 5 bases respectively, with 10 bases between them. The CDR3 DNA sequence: TGTGCCAGTAGTATCGGGGTAGAAACTGAAGCTTTCTTT. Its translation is CASSIGVETEAFF.

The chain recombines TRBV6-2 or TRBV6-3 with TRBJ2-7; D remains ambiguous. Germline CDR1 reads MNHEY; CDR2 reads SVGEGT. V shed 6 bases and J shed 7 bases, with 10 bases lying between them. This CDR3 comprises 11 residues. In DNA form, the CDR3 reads TGTGCCAGCAGCAAATCTGGGGAGCAGTACTTC. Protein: CASSKSGEQYF.

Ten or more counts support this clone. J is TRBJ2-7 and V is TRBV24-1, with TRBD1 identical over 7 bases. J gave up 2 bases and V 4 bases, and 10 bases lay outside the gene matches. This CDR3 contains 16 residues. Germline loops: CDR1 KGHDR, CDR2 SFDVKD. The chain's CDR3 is CATSDRTGTETYEQYF. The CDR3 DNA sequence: TGTGCCACCAGTGACCGTACCGGGACAGAGACCTACGAGCAGTACTTC.

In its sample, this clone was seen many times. The DNA for the CDR3 is TGTGCCACTTTAGCGGGGAAGGAGACCCAGTACTTC. Its translation: CATLAGKETQYF. This chain links TRBV28 with TRBJ2-5; TRBD2 aligns across 8 bases. Germline assignment: CDR1 MDHEN and CDR2 SYDVKM. This CDR3 comprises 12 residues. V gave up 10 bases and J gave up 5 bases; unmatched junction bases: 6.

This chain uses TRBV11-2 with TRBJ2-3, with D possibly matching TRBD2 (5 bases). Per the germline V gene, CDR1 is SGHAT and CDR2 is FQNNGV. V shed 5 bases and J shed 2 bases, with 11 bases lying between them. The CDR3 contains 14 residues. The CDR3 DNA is TGTGCCAGCAGCCCAGGACTTGACACAGATACGCAGTATTTT. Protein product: CASSPGLDTDTQYF. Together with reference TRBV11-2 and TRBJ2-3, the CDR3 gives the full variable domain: EAGVAQSPRYKIIEKRQSVAFWCNPISGHATLYWYQQILGQGPKLLIQFQNNGVVDDSQLPKDRFSAERLKGVDSTLKIQPAKLEDSAVYLCASSPGLDTDTQYFGPGTRLTVL.

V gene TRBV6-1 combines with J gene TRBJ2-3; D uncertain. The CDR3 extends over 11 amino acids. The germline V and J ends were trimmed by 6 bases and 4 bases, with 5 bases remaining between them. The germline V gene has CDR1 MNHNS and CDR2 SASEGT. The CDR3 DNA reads TGTGCCAGCAGGAGAGCAGATACGCAGTATTTT. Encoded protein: CASRRADTQYF.

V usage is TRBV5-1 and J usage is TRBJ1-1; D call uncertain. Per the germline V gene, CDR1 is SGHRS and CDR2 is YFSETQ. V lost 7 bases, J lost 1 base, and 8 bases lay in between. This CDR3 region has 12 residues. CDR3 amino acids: CASSGQNTEAFF. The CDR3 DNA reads TGCGCCAGCTCCGGGCAGAACACTGAAGCTTTCTTT.

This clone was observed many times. CDR3 coding DNA: TGTGCCAGCAGTGAAGTCAGGGGGAATGAAAAACTGTTTTTT. This encodes CASSEVRGNEKLFF. J is TRBJ1-4 and V is TRBV2, with 7 bases lining up with TRBD1. Trimming at V came to 1 base and at J to 5 bases, leaving 1 base not matched to a gene. CDR3 size: 14 residues. Germline V gene sequence: CDR1 SNHLY, CDR2 FYNNEI.

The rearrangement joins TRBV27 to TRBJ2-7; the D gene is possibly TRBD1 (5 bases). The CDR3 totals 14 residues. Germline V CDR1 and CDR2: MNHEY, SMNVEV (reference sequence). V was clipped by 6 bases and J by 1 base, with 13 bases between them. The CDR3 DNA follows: TGTGCCAGCAGGCCGAAGGGGCGGTCCTACGAGCAGTACTTC. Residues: CASRPKGRSYEQYF.

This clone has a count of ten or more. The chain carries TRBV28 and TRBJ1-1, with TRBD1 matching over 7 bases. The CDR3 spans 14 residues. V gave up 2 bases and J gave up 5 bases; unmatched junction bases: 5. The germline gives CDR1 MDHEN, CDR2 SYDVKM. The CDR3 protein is CASSLVSGGTEAFF. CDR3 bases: TGTGCCAGCAGTTTAGTGTCAGGGGGGACTGAAGCTTTCTTT.

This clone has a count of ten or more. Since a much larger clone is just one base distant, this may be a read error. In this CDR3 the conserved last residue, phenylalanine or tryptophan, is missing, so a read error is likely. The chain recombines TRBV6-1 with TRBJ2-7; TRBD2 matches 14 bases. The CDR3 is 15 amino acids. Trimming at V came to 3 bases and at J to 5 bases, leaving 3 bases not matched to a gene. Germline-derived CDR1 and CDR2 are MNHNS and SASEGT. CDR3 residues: CASSETGLAGDEQYL. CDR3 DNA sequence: TGTGCCAGCAGTGAGACGGGACTAGCGGGAGACGAGCAGTACCTC.

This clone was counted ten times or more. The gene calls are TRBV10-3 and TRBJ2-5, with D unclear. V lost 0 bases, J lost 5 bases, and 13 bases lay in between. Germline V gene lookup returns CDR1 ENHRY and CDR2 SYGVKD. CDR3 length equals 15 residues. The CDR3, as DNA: TGTGCCATCAGTGAGTCGGATAGCCCGGCCGAGACCCAGTACTTC. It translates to CAISESDSPAETQYF.

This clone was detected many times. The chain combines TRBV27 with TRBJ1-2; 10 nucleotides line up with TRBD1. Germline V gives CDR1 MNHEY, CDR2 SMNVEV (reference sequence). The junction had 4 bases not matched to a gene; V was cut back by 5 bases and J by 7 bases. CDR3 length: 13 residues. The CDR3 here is CASSLTGGAGYTF. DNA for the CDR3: TGTGCCAGCAGTCTGACAGGGGGCGCTGGCTACACCTTC.

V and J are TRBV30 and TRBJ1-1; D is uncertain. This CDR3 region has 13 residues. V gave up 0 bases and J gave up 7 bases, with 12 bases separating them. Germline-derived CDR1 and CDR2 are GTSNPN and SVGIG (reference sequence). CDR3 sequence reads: CAWSVADRSEAFF. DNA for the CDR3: TGTGCCTGGAGTGTCGCCGATCGGAGTGAAGCTTTCTTT.

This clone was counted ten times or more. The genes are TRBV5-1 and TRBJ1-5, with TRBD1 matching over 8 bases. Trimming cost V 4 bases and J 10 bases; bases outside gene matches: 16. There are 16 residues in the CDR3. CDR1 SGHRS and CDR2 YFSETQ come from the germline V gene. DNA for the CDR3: TGCGCCAGCAGCCAAACGTCCCGGGACAGGAGTCAACCCCAGCATTTT. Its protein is CASSQTSRDRSQPQHF.

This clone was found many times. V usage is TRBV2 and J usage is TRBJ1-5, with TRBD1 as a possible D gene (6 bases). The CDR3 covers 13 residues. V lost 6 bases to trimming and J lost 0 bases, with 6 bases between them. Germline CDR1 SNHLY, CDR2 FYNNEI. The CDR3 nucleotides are TGTGCCAGCAGGGGGGCTAGCAATCAGCCCCAGCATTTT. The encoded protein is CASRGASNQPQHF.

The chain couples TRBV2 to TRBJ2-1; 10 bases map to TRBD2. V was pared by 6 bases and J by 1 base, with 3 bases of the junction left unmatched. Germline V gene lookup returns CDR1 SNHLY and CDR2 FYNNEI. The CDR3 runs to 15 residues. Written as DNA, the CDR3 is TGTGCCAGCAGAGTAGCGGGAGGATCCTACAATGAGCAGTTCTTC. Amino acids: CASRVAGGSYNEQFF.

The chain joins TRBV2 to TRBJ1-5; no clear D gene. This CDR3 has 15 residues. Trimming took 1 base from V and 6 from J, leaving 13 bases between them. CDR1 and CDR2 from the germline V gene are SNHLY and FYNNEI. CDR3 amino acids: CASSEDRGVSQPQHF. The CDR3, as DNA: TGTGCCAGCAGTGAAGATCGAGGTGTTTCTCAGCCCCAGCATTTT.

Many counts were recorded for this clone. The CDR3: CATSREVGFTEAFF. Written as DNA, the CDR3 is TGTGCCACCAGCAGAGAGGTTGGTTTCACTGAAGCTTTCTTT. The chain uses TRBV15 and TRBJ1-1; D not resolved. Germline lookup yields CDR1 LNHNV and CDR2 YYDKDF (reference sequence). This CDR3 has 14 residues. Trimming left V 0 bases short and J 4 bases short, with 9 bases between.

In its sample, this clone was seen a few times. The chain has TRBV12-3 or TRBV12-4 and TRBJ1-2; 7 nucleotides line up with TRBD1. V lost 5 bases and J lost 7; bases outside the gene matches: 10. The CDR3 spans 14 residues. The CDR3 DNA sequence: TGTGCCAGCAGTCCCGGACAGGTGGCACCTGGCTACACCTTC. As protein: CASSPGQVAPGYTF.

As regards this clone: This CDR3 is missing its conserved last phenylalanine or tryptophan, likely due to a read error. CDR3 bases: TGTGCCAGCAGTGAAAAAACAGACACCGGCGAGCTGTTTCTT. Translation: CASSEKTDTGELFL. This rearrangement joins TRBV6-1 to TRBJ2-2; D is uncertain. Germline CDR1 MNHNS, CDR2 SASEGT. The CDR3 sequence is 14 residues long.

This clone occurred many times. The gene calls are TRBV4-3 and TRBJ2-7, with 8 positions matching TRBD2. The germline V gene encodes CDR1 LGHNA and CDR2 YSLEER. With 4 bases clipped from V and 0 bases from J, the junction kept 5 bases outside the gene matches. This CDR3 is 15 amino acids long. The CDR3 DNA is TGCGCCAGCAGCCCGTTAGCGGGAAACTCCTACGAGCAGTACTTC. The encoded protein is CASSPLAGNSYEQYF.

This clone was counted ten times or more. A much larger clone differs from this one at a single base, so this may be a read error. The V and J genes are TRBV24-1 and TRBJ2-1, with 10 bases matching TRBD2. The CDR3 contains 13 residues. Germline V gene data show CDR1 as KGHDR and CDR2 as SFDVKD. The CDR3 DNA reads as TGTGCCGCCAGTGACTCTAGCGGGAGCGTTCAGTTCTTC. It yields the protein CAASDSSGSVQFF.